This T cell receptor (beta chain) was documented in a study of cytomegalovirus exposure and HLA in healthy donors. Notes on the study in general: When presence/absence was analysed, sequencing depth was taken to be roughly uniform across donors. In a later analysis, an Asian-associated ancestry cluster reportedly showed fewer N-insertions than the 666-donor mean. Further analysis was carried out later, and it showed several of the most significant clusters appearing linked to common viral pathogens.

The PCR ran on 60 Vbeta and 13 Jbeta primers. Sequencing was performed with immunoSEQ multiplex PCR; in TCRdb, only in-frame clones are kept and a portion is missing. The sample lists about 180,000 clones, 84% seen once, with around 1.2% in the top ten. With regard to this clone: Its antigen remains unknown.

The CDR3 spans 16 residues. Germline values: CDR1 LNHDA, CDR2 SQIVND (reference sequence). The V gene lost 6 bases and the J gene lost 0 bases, with 12 bases spanning the gap. This sequence joins TRBV19 and TRBJ1-6; TRBD1 might be the D (6 bases). Sequenced input: PBMCs. The origin of this receptor is a girl aged 2-10 years in good health and CMV-seropositive. The chain's CDR3 is CASSRDKGSYNSPLHF. The CDR3 DNA follows: TGTGCCAGTAGCCGGGACAAAGGCTCCTATAATTCACCCCTCCACTTT.